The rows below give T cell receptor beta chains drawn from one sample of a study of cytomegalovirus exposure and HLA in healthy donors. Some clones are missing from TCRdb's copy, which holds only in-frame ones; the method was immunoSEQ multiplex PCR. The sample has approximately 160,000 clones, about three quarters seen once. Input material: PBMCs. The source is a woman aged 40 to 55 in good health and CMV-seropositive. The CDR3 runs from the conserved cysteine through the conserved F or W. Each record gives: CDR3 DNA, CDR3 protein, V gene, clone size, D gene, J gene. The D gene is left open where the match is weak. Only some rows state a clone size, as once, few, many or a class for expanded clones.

TGTGCCAGCAATATGGGGCAGGGGATCACTGAGCAGTTCTTC,CASNMGQGITEQFF,TRBV2,few,NA,TRBJ2-1
TGTGCCAGCCGAGACAGGGTGGGTGGGAGCACTGAAGCTTTCTTT,CASRDRVGGSTEAFF,TRBV28,NA,TRBD1,TRBJ1-1
TGCGCCAGCAGCCGACAGGACCTGGGGACTGAAGCTTTCTTT,CASSRQDLGTEAFF,TRBV5-1,NA,NA,TRBJ1-1
TGTGCCAGCAGTCGTAGTCTTTGGGAGCAGTACTTC,CASSRSLWEQYF,TRBV27,NA,NA,TRBJ2-7
TGTGCCAGCAGGAAACAGGGGGCATTTGAAAAACTGTTTTTT,CASRKQGAFEKLFF,TRBV6-5,NA,TRBD1,TRBJ1-4
TGCGCCAGCAGCTTCCAGGGTGAATGGTATGAAAAACTGTTTTTT,CASSFQGEWYEKLFF,TRBV5-1,few,NA,TRBJ1-4
TGTGCCAGCAGCTTGAGCGGGAGCGAGCAGTACTTC,CASSLSGSEQYF,TRBV7-6,NA,TRBD2,TRBJ2-7
TGCGCCAGCAGCTTGGGACCGGGGGGGGAAGAGACCCAGTACTTC,CASSLGPGGEETQYF,TRBV5-1,NA,TRBD2,TRBJ2-5
TGTGCCAGCAGCTTACCAGGAGGCGAGCAGTACTTC,CASSLPGGEQYF,TRBV7-7,once,NA,TRBJ2-7
TGTGCCAGCAGTTCGGGACCGGAGGGGCAGTTCTTC,CASSSGPEGQFF,TRBV11-3,NA,NA,TRBJ2-1
TGCGCCAGCAGCCAAGGGGTTGGAGGCAGAGGTTCACCCCTCCACTTT,CASSQGVGGRGSPLHF,TRBV4-1,few,NA,TRBJ1-6
TGTGCCAGCAGTCCCAGGACAGGGGTGATAGACATTCAGTACTTC,CASSPRTGVIDIQYF,TRBV27,NA,TRBD1,TRBJ2-4
TGCGCCAGCAGCCGAGATAGACAATGGGAGACCCAGTACTTC,CASSRDRQWETQYF,TRBV4-3,NA,NA,TRBJ2-5
TGTGCCAGCAGTGAATCCCAGCGGGCGGGAGGGAACGAGCAGTACTTC,CASSESQRAGGNEQYF,TRBV6-1,NA,TRBD2,TRBJ2-7
TGTGCCAGCAGGGTTGGAGTGAGCACTGAAGCTTTCTTT,CASRVGVSTEAFF,TRBV6-5,few,NA,TRBJ1-1
TGCGCCAGCAGCCAAGATCTAAGTGGAGAGACCCAGTACTTC,CASSQDLSGETQYF,TRBV4-3,NA,NA,TRBJ2-5
TGTGCCAGCAGCTCTAACAGACAGGGCCCCACCTTC,CASSSNRQGPTF,TRBV7-9,NA,TRBD1,TRBJ1-2
TGTGCCAGCAGCTTGATATCGGGACACTACACCGGGGAGCTGTTTTTT,CASSLISGHYTGELFF,TRBV5-6,once,NA,TRBJ2-2
TGTGCCAGCAGCCCCCGACAGGGAAGGGGTGGCTACACCTTC,CASSPRQGRGGYTF,TRBV6-5,NA,TRBD1,TRBJ1-2
TGTGCTAGTGGTTTACATGGACTAGCGGCTACCTACGAGCAGTACTTC,CASGLHGLAATYEQYF,TRBV12-5,NA,TRBD2,TRBJ2-7
TGTGCCAGAAGCTTGTGGTGGGACAGGGAAGGAGGCTACACCTTC,CARSLWWDREGGYTF,TRBV5-3,NA,TRBD1,TRBJ1-2
TGTGCCAGTAGTTGGCAGAACACTGAAGCTTTCTTT,CASSWQNTEAFF,TRBV19,NA,NA,TRBJ1-1
TGTGCCAGCTCACCACGAGCGGGGGCGAACACCGGGGAGCTGTTTTTT,CASSPRAGANTGELFF,TRBV18,NA,TRBD2,TRBJ2-2
TGTGCCAGCAGCCTCCTTCATGGGCCGAGCTCCTATAATTCACCCCTCCACTTT,CASSLLHGPSSYNSPLHF,TRBV5-6,once,NA,TRBJ1-6
TGTGCCAGCATTCGCAATCCCTCGGAGTATGAAAAACTGTTTTTT,CASIRNPSEYEKLFF,TRBV2,NA,NA,TRBJ1-4
TGCGCCAGCAGCCAAGGACTTTCATCGCCCAGCTCCTACGAGCAGTACTTC,CASSQGLSSPSSYEQYF,TRBV4-3,few,NA,TRBJ2-7
TGTGCCAGCAGTGAACGGGGAAGTAGGGATGAGCAGTTCTTC,CASSERGSRDEQFF,TRBV2,NA,NA,TRBJ2-1
TGTGCCAGCAGCCCGGACCGGGGAGTCCAGTACTTC,CASSPDRGVQYF,TRBV7-2,once,NA,TRBJ2-7
TGTGCCAGCAGCGGGACAGGGGAGTCGAGTGGCTACACCTTC,CASSGTGESSGYTF,TRBV9,few,TRBD1,TRBJ1-2
TGTGCCAGCAGTCAGGAAGAGAGACAGCCCCAGCATTTT,CASSQEERQPQHF,TRBV6-4,few,NA,TRBJ1-5
TGCGCCAGCAGCTTGTATACAGGGTCGGCCGGGGAGCTGTTTTTT,CASSLYTGSAGELFF,TRBV5-1,NA,NA,TRBJ2-2
TGTGCCAGCAGCTTAGGGATGGGACAGAACACCGGGGAGCTGTTTTTT,CASSLGMGQNTGELFF,TRBV7-8,once,NA,TRBJ2-2
TGTGCCAGCAGGGAGCGGGGGGCAAGCACAGATACGCAGTATTTT,CASRERGASTDTQYF,TRBV6-6,NA,TRBD2,TRBJ2-3
TGCGCCAGCACCCCAGTGGTTAACACAGATACGCAGTATTTT,CASTPVVNTDTQYF,TRBV5-1,once,NA,TRBJ2-3
TGTGCCAGCAGTTACTCGGGGGCAGGGAGTTTTTACGGCTACACCTTC,CASSYSGAGSFYGYTF,TRBV6-5,NA,NA,TRBJ1-2
TGTGCCAGCTCACCCCCGGGTTCAAGGACATCCTACGAGCAGTACTTC,CASSPPGSRTSYEQYF,TRBV18,few,NA,TRBJ2-7
TGTGCCAGCAGCGTTGGACTGGGAGTCACAGATACGCAGTATTTT,CASSVGLGVTDTQYF,TRBV9,NA,NA,TRBJ2-3
TGCGCCAGCAGCCAAGGGACTAGCGGGAGTTACAATGAGCAGTTCTTC,CASSQGTSGSYNEQFF,TRBV4-3,NA,TRBD2,TRBJ2-1
TGTGCCAGCAGCGTAGCGGGGGGGCTATCCTACGAGCAGTACTTC,CASSVAGGLSYEQYF,TRBV7-2,NA,TRBD2,TRBJ2-7
TGTGCCAGCAGCGTAGTGGCGGGCGGCACAGATACGCAGTATTTT,CASSVVAGGTDTQYF,TRBV9,NA,NA,TRBJ2-3
TGTGCCCGGCGACTAGCGGGAGCAGATACGCAGTATTTT,CARRLAGADTQYF,TRBV6-1,NA,TRBD2,TRBJ2-3
TGTGCCAGCAGCCGCAGGGGCCTGGGCACTGAAGCTTTCTTT,CASSRRGLGTEAFF,TRBV14,NA,NA,TRBJ1-1
TGTGCCAGCAGTGAATCGGGGACAGATAATGAAAAACTGTTTTTT,CASSESGTDNEKLFF,TRBV2,NA,TRBD1,TRBJ1-4
TGTGCCAGCAGCCTCGTGGGGGGGAGCAATCAGCCCCAGCATTTT,CASSLVGGSNQPQHF,TRBV7-9,NA,NA,TRBJ1-5
TGTGCCAGCAGTTACACGGGACTAGCGGGAAGAACGCAGTATTTT,CASSYTGLAGRTQYF,TRBV6-5,NA,TRBD2,TRBJ2-3
TGTGCCAGCAGCGTGACTATGGGGGCCGACGAGCAGTACTTC,CASSVTMGADEQYF,TRBV11-3,NA,NA,TRBJ2-7
TGTGCCAGCAGCGTAATGGGGAGGTCGGACGAGCAGTACTTC,CASSVMGRSDEQYF,TRBV9,NA,NA,TRBJ2-7